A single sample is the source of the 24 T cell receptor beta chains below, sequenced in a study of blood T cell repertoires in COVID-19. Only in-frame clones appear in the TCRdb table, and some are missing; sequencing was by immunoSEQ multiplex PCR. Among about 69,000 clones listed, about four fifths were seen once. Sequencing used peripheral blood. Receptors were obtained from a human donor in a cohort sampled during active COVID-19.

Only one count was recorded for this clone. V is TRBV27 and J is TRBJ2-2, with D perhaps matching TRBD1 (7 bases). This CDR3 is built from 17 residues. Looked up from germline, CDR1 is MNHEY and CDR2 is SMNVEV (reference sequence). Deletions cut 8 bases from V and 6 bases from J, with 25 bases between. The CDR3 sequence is CASLRFRGTAEAGELFF. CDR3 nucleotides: TGTGCCAGCCTGAGGTTCCGCGGGACAGCGGAGGCCGGGGAGCTGTTTTTT.

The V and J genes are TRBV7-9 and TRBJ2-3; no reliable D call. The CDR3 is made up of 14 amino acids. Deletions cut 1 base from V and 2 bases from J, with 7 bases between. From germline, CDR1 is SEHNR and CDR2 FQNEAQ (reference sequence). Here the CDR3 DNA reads TGTGCCAGCAGCTTAGTGGCCAACACAGATACGCAGTATTTT. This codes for CASSLVANTDTQYF.

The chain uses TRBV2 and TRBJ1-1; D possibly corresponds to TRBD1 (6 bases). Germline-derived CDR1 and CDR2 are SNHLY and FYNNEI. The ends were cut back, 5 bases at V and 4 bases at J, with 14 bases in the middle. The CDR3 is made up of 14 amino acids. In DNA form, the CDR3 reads TGTGCCAGCAGTCCCCAGCGGGGGGCCACTGAAGCTTTCTTT. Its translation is CASSPQRGATEAFF.

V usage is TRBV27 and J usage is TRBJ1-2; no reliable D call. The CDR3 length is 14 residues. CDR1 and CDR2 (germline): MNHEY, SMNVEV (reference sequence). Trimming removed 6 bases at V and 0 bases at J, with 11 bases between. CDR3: CASSQAATNYGYTF. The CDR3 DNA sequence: TGTGCCAGCAGCCAGGCAGCCACTAACTATGGCTACACCTTC.

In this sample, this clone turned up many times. The CDR3 sequence: CASSYAGTGRSGANVLTF. CDR3 bases: TGTGCCAGCAGTTACGCTGGGACAGGGCGCTCTGGGGCCAACGTCCTGACTTTC. This chain links TRBV6-2 or TRBV6-3 with TRBJ2-6, with 9 nucleotides matching TRBD1. Trimming removed 2 bases from V and 0 bases from J; junction bases left unmatched: 5. This CDR3 comprises 18 residues. The germline gives CDR1 MNHEY, CDR2 SVGEGT.

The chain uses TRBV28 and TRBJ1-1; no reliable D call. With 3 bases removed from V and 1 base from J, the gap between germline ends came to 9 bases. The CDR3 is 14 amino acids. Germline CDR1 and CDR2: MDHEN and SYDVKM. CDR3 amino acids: CASSFRGRNTEAFF. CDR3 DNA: TGTGCCAGCAGTTTTCGGGGTAGGAACACTGAAGCTTTCTTT.

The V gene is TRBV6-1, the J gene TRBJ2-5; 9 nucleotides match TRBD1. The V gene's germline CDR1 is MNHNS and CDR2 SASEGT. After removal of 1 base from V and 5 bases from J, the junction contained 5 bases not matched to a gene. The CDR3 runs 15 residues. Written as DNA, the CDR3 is TGTGCCAGCAGTGAAGGTGTTGGACAGGGGGAGACCCAGTACTTC. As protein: CASSEGVGQGETQYF.

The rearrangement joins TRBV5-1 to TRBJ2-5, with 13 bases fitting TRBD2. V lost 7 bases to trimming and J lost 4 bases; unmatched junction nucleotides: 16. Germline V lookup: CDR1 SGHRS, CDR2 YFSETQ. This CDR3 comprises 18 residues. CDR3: CASGLWTSGGLEGETQYF. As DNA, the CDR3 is TGCGCCAGCGGCCTCTGGACTAGCGGGGGCTTGGAGGGAGAGACCCAGTACTTC. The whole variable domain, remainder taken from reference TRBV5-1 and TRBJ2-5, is KAGVTQTPRYLIKTRGQQVTLSCSPISGHRSVSWYQQTPGQGLQFLFEYFSETQRNKGNFPGRFSGRQFSNSRSEMNVSTLELGDSALYLCASGLWTSGGLEGETQYFGPGTRLLVL.

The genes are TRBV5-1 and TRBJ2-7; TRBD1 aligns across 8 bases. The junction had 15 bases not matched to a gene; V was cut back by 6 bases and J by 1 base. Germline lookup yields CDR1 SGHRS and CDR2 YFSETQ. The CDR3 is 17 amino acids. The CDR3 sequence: CASTDLFRGRGSYEQYF. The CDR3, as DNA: TGCGCCAGCACCGATTTATTCAGGGGGCGCGGGTCCTACGAGCAGTACTTC.

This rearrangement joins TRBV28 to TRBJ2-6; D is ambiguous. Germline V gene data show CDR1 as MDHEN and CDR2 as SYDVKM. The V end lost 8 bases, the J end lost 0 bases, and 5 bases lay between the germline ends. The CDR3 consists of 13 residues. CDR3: CASLLSGANVLTF. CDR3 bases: TGTGCCAGCCTACTCTCTGGGGCCAACGTCCTGACTTTC.

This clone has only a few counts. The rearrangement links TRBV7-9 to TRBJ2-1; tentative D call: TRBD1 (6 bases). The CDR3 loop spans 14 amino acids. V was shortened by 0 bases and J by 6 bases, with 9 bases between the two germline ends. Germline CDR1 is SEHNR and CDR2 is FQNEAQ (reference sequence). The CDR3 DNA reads TGTGCCAGCAGCTTAGCTGGCAGGGGCAATGAGCAGTTCTTC. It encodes CASSLAGRGNEQFF.

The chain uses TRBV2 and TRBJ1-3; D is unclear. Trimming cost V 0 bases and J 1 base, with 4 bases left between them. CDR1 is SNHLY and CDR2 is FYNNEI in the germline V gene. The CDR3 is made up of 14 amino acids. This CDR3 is CASSEAYSGNTIYF. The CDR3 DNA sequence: TGTGCCAGCAGTGAAGCGTATTCTGGAAACACCATATATTTT.

This chain's CDR3 is CASSPAGGWTTDTQYF. CDR3 DNA sequence: TGTGCCAGCAGCCCCGCGGGAGGATGGACCACAGATACGCAGTATTTT. The chain combines TRBV3-1 (or the pseudogene TRBV3-2) with TRBJ2-3; 8 nucleotides line up with TRBD2. Germline loops: CDR1 LGHDT, CDR2 YNNKEL (reference sequence). This CDR3 spans 16 amino acids. V lost 4 bases and J lost 2; bases outside the gene matches: 8.

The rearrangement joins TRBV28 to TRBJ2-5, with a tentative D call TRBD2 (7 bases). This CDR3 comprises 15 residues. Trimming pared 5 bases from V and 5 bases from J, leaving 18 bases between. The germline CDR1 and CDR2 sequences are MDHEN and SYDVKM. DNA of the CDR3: TGTGCCAGCAGTAAAGTAGGGGGGGCCGGTGAGACCCAGTACTTC. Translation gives CASSKVGGAGETQYF.

The CDR3 spells CASSRQESYTEAFF. For the CDR3, the DNA is TGTGCCAGCAGCCGACAGGAGTCGTACACTGAAGCTTTCTTT. V gene TRBV28 combines with J gene TRBJ1-1; possibly TRBD1 for D (6 bases). The CDR3 extends over 14 amino acids. V lost 6 bases and J 3 bases, leaving 14 bases between the germline ends. Germline V lookup: CDR1 MDHEN, CDR2 SYDVKM. Together with reference TRBV28 and TRBJ1-1, the CDR3 gives the full variable domain: DVKVTQSSRYLVKRTGEKVFLECVQDMDHENMFWYRQDPGLGLRLIYFSYDVKMKEKGDIPEGYSVSREKKERFSLILESASTNQTSMYLCASSRQESYTEAFFGQGTRLTVV.

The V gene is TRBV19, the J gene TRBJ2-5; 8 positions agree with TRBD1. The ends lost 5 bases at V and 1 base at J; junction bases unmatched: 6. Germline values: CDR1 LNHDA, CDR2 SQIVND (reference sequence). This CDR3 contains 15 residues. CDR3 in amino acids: CASSGIRGPQETQYF. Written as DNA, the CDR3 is TGTGCCAGTAGTGGAATCAGGGGGCCCCAAGAGACCCAGTACTTC.

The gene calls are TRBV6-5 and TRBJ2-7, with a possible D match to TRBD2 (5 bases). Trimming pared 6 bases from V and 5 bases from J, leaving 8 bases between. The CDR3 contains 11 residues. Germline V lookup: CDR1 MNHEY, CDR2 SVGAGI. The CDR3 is CASREVHEQYF. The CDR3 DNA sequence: TGTGCCAGCAGGGAGGTTCACGAGCAGTACTTC.

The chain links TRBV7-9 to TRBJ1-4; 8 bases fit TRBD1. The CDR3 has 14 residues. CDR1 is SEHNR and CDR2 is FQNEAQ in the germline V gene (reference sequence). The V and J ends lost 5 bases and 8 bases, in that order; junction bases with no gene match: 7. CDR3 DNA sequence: TGTGCCAGCAGCCCTAGGCAGGGGGCGGAAAAACTGTTTTTT. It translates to CASSPRQGAEKLFF.

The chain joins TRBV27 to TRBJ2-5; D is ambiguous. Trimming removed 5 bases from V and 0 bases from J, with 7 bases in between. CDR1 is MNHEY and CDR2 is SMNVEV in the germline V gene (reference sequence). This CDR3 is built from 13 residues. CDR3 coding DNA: TGTGCCAGCAGTCCCCGGTACCAAGAGACCCAGTACTTC. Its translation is CASSPRYQETQYF.

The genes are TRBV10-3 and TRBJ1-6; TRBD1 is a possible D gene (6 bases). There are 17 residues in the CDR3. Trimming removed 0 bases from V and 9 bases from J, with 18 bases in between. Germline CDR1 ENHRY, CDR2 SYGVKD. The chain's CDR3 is CAISESRLQGTISPLHF. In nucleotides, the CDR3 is TGTGCCATCAGTGAGTCAAGGCTACAGGGTACGATTTCACCCCTCCACTTT.

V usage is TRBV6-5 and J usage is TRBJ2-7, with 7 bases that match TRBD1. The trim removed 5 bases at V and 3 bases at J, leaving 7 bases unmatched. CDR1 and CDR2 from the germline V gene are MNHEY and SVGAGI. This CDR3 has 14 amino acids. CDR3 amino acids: CASSNRRDSYEQYF. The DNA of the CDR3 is TGTGCCAGCAGTAATCGCCGGGACAGCTACGAGCAGTACTTC.

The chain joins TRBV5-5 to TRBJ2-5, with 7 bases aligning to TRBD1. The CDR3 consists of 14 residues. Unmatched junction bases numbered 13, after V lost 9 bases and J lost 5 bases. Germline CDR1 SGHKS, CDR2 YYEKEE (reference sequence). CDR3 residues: CATSGVRGSETQYF. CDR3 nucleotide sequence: TGTGCCACCTCAGGGGTCAGGGGGTCGGAGACCCAGTACTTC.

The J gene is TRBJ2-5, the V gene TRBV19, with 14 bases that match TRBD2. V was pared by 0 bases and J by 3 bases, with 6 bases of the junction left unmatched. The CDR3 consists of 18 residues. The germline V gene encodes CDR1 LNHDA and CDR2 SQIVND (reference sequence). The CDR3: CASSIDLGGLAGEETQYF. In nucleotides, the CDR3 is TGTGCCAGTAGTATAGATTTAGGGGGACTAGCGGGGGAAGAGACCCAGTACTTC. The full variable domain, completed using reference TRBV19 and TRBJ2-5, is DGGITQSPKYLFRKEGQNVTLSCEQNLNHDAMYWYRQDPGQGLRLIYYSQIVNDFQKGDIAEGYSVSREKKESFPLTVTSAQKNPTAFYLCASSIDLGGLAGEETQYFGPGTRLLVL.

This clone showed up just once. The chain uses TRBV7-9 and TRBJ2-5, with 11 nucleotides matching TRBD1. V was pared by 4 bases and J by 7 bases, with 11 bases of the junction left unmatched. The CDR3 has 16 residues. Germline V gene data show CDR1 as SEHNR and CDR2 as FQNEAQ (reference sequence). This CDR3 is CASSSGQGADWGTQYF. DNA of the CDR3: TGTGCCAGCAGCTCAGGACAGGGGGCGGACTGGGGGACCCAGTACTTC.